This is a list of T cell receptor beta chains from one sample in a study of technical replicates of blood from a handful of donors. The table came from immunoSEQ multiplex PCR; TCRdb's copy has only in-frame clones and leaves some out. This sample has 80,000 or so clones, with about 96% found just once. Sequenced: T cells isolated from PBMCs. These receptors were taken from a human donor in good health. CDR3s include the opening cysteine and the closing phenylalanine or tryptophan. A D gene is named only where the DNA matches it firmly.

V,J,D,DNA,CDR3
TRBV18,TRBJ1-2,-,TGTGCCAGCTCACCAGGACACAATACTAACTATGGCTACACCTTC,CASSPGHNTNYGYTF
TRBV5-1,TRBJ2-7,TRBD1,TGCGCCAGCAACCCGGGGACAGGGCCAATATACGAGCAGTACTTC,CASNPGTGPIYEQYF
TRBV28,TRBJ1-5,-,TGTGCCAGCGCGAACCTCGGGGGGTTTGATCAGCCCCAGCATTTT,CASANLGGFDQPQHF
TRBV25-1,TRBJ1-5,-,TGTGCCAGCAGTGCAGGGGCTCAGCCCCAGCATTTT,CASSAGAQPQHF
TRBV5-4,TRBJ1-2,TRBD1,TGTGCCAGCACCCCGGGTGGCCGGACAGGGGCTTTCGTGAATGGCTACACCTTC,CASTPGGRTGAFVNGYTF
TRBV30,TRBJ1-4,-,TGTGCCTGGAGTGTGGCTAGCCTAGAGGAAAAACTGTTTTTT,CAWSVASLEEKLFF
TRBV7-7,TRBJ1-1,TRBD1,TGTGCTAGCAGCCCAGGGACAGGGGACACTGAAGCTTTCTTT,CASSPGTGDTEAFF
TRBV28,TRBJ2-3,-,TGTGCCAGCAGTTTCCAGGGGACATACCTCCCAGATACGCAGTATTTT,CASSFQGTYLPDTQYF
TRBV19,TRBJ2-1,TRBD2,TGTGCCAGTAGACGGACTAGCGGGAGTAGGAATGAGCAGTTCTTC,CASRRTSGSRNEQFF
TRBV11-2,TRBJ1-2,-,TGTGCCAGCAGCTTATTTACAGGGAGCTATGGCTACACCTTC,CASSLFTGSYGYTF
TRBV30,TRBJ2-7,TRBD1,TGTGCCTTGTGGGACAGCCTAACCTGGGGGCACTACGAGCAGTACTTC,CALWDSLTWGHYEQYF
TRBV15,TRBJ2-7,TRBD2,TGTGCCACCAGCAGAGATAGGGCTAGCGGGTTCTACGAGCAGTACTTC,CATSRDRASGFYEQYF
TRBV5-6,TRBJ2-7,TRBD2,TGTGCCAGCAGCTCCCATGGGGGAGGGCACGAGCAGTACTTC,CASSSHGGGHEQYF